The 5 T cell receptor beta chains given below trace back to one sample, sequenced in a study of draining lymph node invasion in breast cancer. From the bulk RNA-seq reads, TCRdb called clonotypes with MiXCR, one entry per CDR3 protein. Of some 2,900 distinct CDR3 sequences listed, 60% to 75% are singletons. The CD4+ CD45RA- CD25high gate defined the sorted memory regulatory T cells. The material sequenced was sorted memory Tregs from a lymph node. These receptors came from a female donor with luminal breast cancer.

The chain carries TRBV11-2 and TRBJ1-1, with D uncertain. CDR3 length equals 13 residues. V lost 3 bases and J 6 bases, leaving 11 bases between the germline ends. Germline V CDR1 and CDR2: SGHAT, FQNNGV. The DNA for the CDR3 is TGTGCCAGCAGCTTTAGGGAAAACGCTGAAGCTTTCTTT. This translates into CASSFRENAEAFF.

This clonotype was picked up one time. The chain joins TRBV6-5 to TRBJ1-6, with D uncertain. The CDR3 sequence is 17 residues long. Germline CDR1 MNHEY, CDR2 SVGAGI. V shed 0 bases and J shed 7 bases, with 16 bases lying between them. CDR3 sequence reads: CASSYSAGGHRNSPLHF. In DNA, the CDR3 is TGTGCCAGCAGTTACTCAGCGGGAGGGCACCGAAATTCACCCCTCCACTTT.

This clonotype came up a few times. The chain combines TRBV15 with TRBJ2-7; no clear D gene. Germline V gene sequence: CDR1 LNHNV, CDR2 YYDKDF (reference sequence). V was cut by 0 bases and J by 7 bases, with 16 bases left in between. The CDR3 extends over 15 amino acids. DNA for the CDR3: TGTGCCACCAGCAGAGATCTAAACGACCTACGGGAGCAGTACTTC. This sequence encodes CATSRDLNDLREQYF.

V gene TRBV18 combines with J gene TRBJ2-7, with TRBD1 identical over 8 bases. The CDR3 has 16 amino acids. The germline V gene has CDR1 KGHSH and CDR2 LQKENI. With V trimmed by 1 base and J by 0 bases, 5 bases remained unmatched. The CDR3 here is CASSPRGDRSSYEQYF. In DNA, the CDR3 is TGTGCCAGCTCACCACGGGGGGACAGGAGCTCCTACGAGCAGTACTTC. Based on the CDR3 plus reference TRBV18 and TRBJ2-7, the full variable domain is NAGVMQNPRHLVRRRGQEARLRCSPMKGHSHVYWYRQLPEEGLKFMVYLQKENIIDESGMPKERFSAEFPKEGPSILRIQQVVRGDSAAYFCASSPRGDRSSYEQYFGPGTRLTVT.

Written as DNA, the CDR3 is TGCAGCGTTGCCGAGCAGGGCGAGACCCAGTACTTC. Encoded protein: CSVAEQGETQYF. This chain links TRBV29-1 with TRBJ2-5, with D possibly being TRBD1 (5 bases). Germline assignment: CDR1 SQVTM and CDR2 ANQGSEA. The CDR3 loop spans 12 amino acids. V dropped 4 bases and J dropped 5 bases, with 11 bases sitting between them. The full variable domain, in which reference TRBV29-1 and TRBJ2-5 provide the parts outside the CDR3, is SAVISQKPSRDICQRGTSLTIQCQVDSQVTMMFWYRQQPGQSLTLIATANQGSEATYESGFVIDKFPISRPNLTFSTLTVSNMSPEDSSIYLCSVAEQGETQYFGPGTRLLVL.